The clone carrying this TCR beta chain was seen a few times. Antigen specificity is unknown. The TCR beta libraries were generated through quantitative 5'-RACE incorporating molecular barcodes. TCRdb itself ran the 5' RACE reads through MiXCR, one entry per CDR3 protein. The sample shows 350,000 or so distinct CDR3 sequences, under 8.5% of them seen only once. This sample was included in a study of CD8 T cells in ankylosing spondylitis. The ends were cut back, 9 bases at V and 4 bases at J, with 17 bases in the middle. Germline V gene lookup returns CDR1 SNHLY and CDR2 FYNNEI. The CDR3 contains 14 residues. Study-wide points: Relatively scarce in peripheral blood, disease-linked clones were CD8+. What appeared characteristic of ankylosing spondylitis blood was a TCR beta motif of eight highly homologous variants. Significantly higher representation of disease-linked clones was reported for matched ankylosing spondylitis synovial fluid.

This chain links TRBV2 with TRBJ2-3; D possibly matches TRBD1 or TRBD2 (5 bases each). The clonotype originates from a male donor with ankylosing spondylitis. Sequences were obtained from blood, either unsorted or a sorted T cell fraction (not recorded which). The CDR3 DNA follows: TGTGCCAGGGGGCCCCGGGGCCTGGCAGATACGCAGTATTTT. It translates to CARGPRGLADTQYF.